The 31 T cell receptor beta chains below all came from one sample that was sequenced in a study of T cells expressing NK-cell markers. TCRdb reworked the 5' RACE reads into one entry per CDR3 protein, no DNA. The sample table sets out under 200,000 distinct CDR3 sequences. Sequenced sample: blood T cells: a sorted CD56 or NKG2C T cell subset, CD4+ or CD8+ T cells, or bulk PBMC T cells (not recorded which). The receptors stem from a woman between 18 and 70 years old in good health.

J is TRBJ2-1 and V is TRBV6-5; as DNA is missing, the TRBD2 call by TCRdb cannot be tested. The CDR3 length is 16 residues. Germline CDR1 reads MNHEY; CDR2 reads SVGAGI. The CDR3 reads CASDIAGGPSHNEQFF.

V is TRBV5-1 and J is TRBJ2-1; TCRdb gives TRBD2 as the D gene, but with no DNA this cannot be confirmed. The CDR3 is 16 amino acids. The germline CDR1 and CDR2 sequences are SGHRS and YFSETQ. The CDR3 region is CASSADPTGLFEEQFF.

The chain recombines TRBV3-1 with TRBJ2-1; TCRdb's assignment of TRBD1 cannot be checked, as there is no DNA. Per the germline V gene, CDR1 is LGHDT and CDR2 is YNNKEL (reference sequence). This CDR3 is 17 amino acids long. The CDR3 loop reads CASSQDPFLVGAREQFF.

The rearrangement uses TRBV12-3 or TRBV12-4 and TRBJ1-4. The CDR3 runs 14 residues. CDR3 in amino acids: CASSPMVTNEKLFF.

The V gene is TRBV7-9, the J gene TRBJ2-7. Germline V gene lookup returns CDR1 SEHNR and CDR2 FQNEAQ (reference sequence). This CDR3 spans 12 amino acids. Here the CDR3 reads CASSFVYYEQYF.

V gene TRBV27 combines with J gene TRBJ1-1; TCRdb designates TRBD1, a call that cannot be tested without DNA. The CDR3 extends over 11 amino acids. Germline CDR1 is MNHEY and CDR2 is SMNVEV (reference sequence). CDR3 in amino acids: CASSFRGKAFF.

This sequence joins TRBV6-1 and TRBJ2-3; the TCRdb D gene call, TRBD1, has no DNA to confirm it. Germline lookup yields CDR1 MNHNS and CDR2 SASEGT. CDR3 size: 15 residues. This chain's CDR3 is CASSPGGDSTDTQYF.

The chain employs TRBV5-1 and TRBJ2-7. Germline V CDR1 and CDR2: SGHRS, YFSETQ. The CDR3 is 14 amino acids. The chain's CDR3 is CASSLLQTQDEQYF.

The rearrangement links TRBV5-1 to TRBJ1-6; no DNA is available, so the TRBD1 call from TCRdb remains unchecked. Germline V lookup: CDR1 SGHRS, CDR2 YFSETQ. The CDR3 is 14 residues long. This CDR3 is CASSPGQEYSPLHF. The complete variable domain, with remaining parts taken from reference TRBV5-1 and TRBJ1-6, reads KAGVTQTPRYLIKTRGQQVTLSCSPISGHRSVSWYQQTPGQGLQFLFEYFSETQRNKGNFPGRFSGRQFSNSRSEMNVSTLELGDSALYLCASSPGQEYSPLHFGNGTRLTVT.

The V gene is TRBV20-1, the J gene TRBJ2-3; the TCRdb D gene call, TRBD1, has no DNA to confirm it. The CDR3 contains 16 residues. CDR1 is DFQATT, CDR2 SNEGSKA, per germline (reference sequence). CDR3 sequence reads: CSARSRSRDTQDTQYF.

The chain has TRBV5-5 and TRBJ1-4. CDR1 is SGHKS and CDR2 is YYEKEE in the germline V gene (reference sequence). The CDR3 loop spans 13 amino acids. The CDR3 reads CASSLGVDEKLFF.

This rearrangement joins TRBV5-1 to TRBJ2-1; the D gene TCRdb calls, TRBD2, cannot be checked with no DNA. The germline CDR1 and CDR2 sequences are SGHRS and YFSETQ. The CDR3 is made up of 15 amino acids. The CDR3 loop is CASSPYSGGNNEQFF. Full variable domain (missing parts from reference TRBV5-1 and TRBJ2-1): KAGVTQTPRYLIKTRGQQVTLSCSPISGHRSVSWYQQTPGQGLQFLFEYFSETQRNKGNFPGRFSGRQFSNSRSEMNVSTLELGDSALYLCASSPYSGGNNEQFFGPGTRLTVL.

This chain links TRBV7-2 with TRBJ1-4; TCRdb lists TRBD1, though no DNA is available to test this call. The CDR3 has 13 amino acids. Germline CDR1 and CDR2: SGHTA and FQGNSA. CDR3: CASSLYRDEKLFF.

This chain uses TRBV6-1 with TRBJ2-1. The germline V gene encodes CDR1 MNHNS and CDR2 SASEGT. The CDR3 extends over 15 amino acids. CDR3 region: CASSKRGGFFDEQFF.

The chain couples TRBV15 to TRBJ2-1; the D call of TRBD1 rests on TCRdb alone, since no DNA is present to check it. There are 13 residues in the CDR3. CDR1 is LNHNV, CDR2 YYDKDF, per germline (reference sequence). The CDR3 region is CATGTDFYNEQFF.

The rearrangement links TRBV29-1 to TRBJ1-1; the TCRdb D gene call, TRBD1, has no DNA to confirm it. CDR1 SQVTM and CDR2 ANQGSEA come from the germline V gene. The CDR3 has 15 residues. CDR3 sequence reads: CSVVGTVELNTEAFF.

The gene calls are TRBV28 and TRBJ2-7; no DNA is available, so the TRBD1 call from TCRdb remains unchecked. This CDR3 is built from 16 residues. Germline V gene sequence: CDR1 MDHEN, CDR2 SYDVKM. The CDR3 loop reads CASSPQGQRSSYEQYF.

This chain connects TRBV5-1 to TRBJ2-3; TCRdb's D call, TRBD1, is unchecked because there is no DNA. The germline CDR1 and CDR2 sequences are SGHRS and YFSETQ. The CDR3 runs 14 residues. The CDR3 reads CASSGGGPTDTQYF.

This sequence joins TRBV5-1 and TRBJ2-7; there is no DNA to check the TCRdb D call of TRBD2. The V gene's germline CDR1 is SGHRS and CDR2 YFSETQ. The CDR3 has 15 residues. The CDR3 sequence: CASSRYSGRASEQYF.

V gene TRBV3-1 combines with J gene TRBJ2-1; there is no DNA to check the TCRdb D call of TRBD2. Germline V lookup: CDR1 LGHDT, CDR2 YNNKEL (reference sequence). The CDR3 covers 16 residues. The CDR3 sequence is CASSQGRTSQYNEQFF.

The chain employs TRBV12-3 or TRBV12-4 and TRBJ1-3; TCRdb proposes TRBD1, but this gene call is untestable without DNA. This CDR3 is 15 amino acids long. Here the CDR3 reads CASSWGQGPGNTIYF.

This rearrangement joins TRBV12-3 or TRBV12-4 to TRBJ2-2; the TRBD2 assignment by TCRdb is unverifiable without DNA. CDR3 length: 16 amino acids. The CDR3 loop reads CASTAEGRVKTGELFF.

The chain carries TRBV12-3 or TRBV12-4 and TRBJ1-5. This CDR3 is 15 amino acids long. Here the CDR3 reads CASSSDPYSNQPQHF.

This chain joins TRBV20-1 and TRBJ2-7; TCRdb picks TRBD1, but there is no DNA to check that call. Germline-derived CDR1 and CDR2 are DFQATT and SNEGSKA (reference sequence). CDR3 length: 16 residues. The CDR3 region is CSAAVPGQGLSYEQYF.

The chain uses TRBV4-1 and TRBJ1-5. Germline CDR1 is MGHRA and CDR2 is YSYEKL. This CDR3 spans 13 amino acids. CDR3 sequence reads: CASSQVGFQPQHF.

The gene calls are TRBV7-2 and TRBJ1-2; TCRdb's D call, TRBD1, is unchecked because there is no DNA. CDR1 SGHTA and CDR2 FQGNSA come from the germline V gene. The CDR3 length is 13 residues. This CDR3 reads CASSFGTDYGYTF. Together with reference TRBV7-2 and TRBJ1-2, the CDR3 gives the full variable domain: GAGVSQSPSNKVTEKGKDVELRCDPISGHTALYWYRQSLGQGLEFLIYFQGNSAPDKSGLPSDRFSAERTGGSVSTLTIQRTQQEDSAVYLCASSFGTDYGYTFGSGTRLTVV.

This chain uses TRBV7-6 with TRBJ2-7; no DNA is available, so the TRBD1 call from TCRdb remains unchecked. Germline V CDR1 and CDR2: SGHVS, FNYEAQ. This CDR3 comprises 14 residues. CDR3 loop: CASSLVGQDSEQYF.

This chain connects TRBV7-3 to TRBJ1-1. The CDR3 has 19 amino acids. Per the germline V gene, CDR1 is SGHTA and CDR2 is FQGTGA. CDR3 sequence reads: CASSLVVLSSGLTNTEAFF.

This chain links TRBV9 with TRBJ2-1. Germline V gene lookup returns CDR1 SGDLS and CDR2 YYNGEE. This CDR3 has 13 amino acids. CDR3 sequence: CASSFGWVGEQFF. Variable domain in full (rest from reference TRBV9 and TRBJ2-1): DSGVTQTPKHLITATGQRVTLRCSPRSGDLSVYWYQQSLDQGLQFLIQYYNGEERAKGNILERFSAQQFPDLHSELNLSSLELGDSALYFCASSFGWVGEQFFGPGTRLTVL.

This chain uses TRBV19 with TRBJ1-2; TCRdb proposes TRBD1, but this gene call is untestable without DNA. The CDR3 is 14 amino acids. The germline CDR1 and CDR2 sequences are LNHDA and SQIVND (reference sequence). CDR3 region: CASSETETLYGYTF.

The chain is built from TRBV29-1 and TRBJ2-1; checking the TCRdb D call of TRBD1 is not possible without DNA. CDR3 length equals 13 residues. In germline, CDR1 is SQVTM, CDR2 ANQGSEA. The CDR3 sequence is CSGAREDYNEQFF.